This T cell receptor (beta chain) was observed in a study of vaccination effects on CD4 cells after COVID-19. Profiling relied on immunoSEQ multiplex PCR, and the TCRdb table lists in-frame clones only, not all of them. This table holds under 50,000 clones, around 70% found once. As concerns this clone: Its antigen is not known.

Germline lookup yields CDR1 LGHDT and CDR2 YNNKEL (reference sequence). The CDR3 has 14 residues. V lost 0 bases to trimming and J lost 5 bases, with 10 bases between them. CD4+ T cells were isolated after 10 days of culture. Material: CD4+ T cells from PBMCs cultured without peptide, obtained before COVID-19 vaccination. This TCR was recovered from a human donor who had a prior SARS-CoV-2 infection. This sequence joins TRBV3-1 (or the pseudogene TRBV3-2) and TRBJ2-5, with D unresolved. The CDR3: CASSQDFLRETQYF. The CDR3 DNA reads as TGTGCCAGCAGCCAAGATTTTCTGCGTGAGACCCAGTACTTC.